Listed below are T cell receptor beta chains from one sample, sequenced in a study of cytomegalovirus exposure and HLA in healthy donors. Sequenced by immunoSEQ multiplex PCR; TCRdb stores in-frame clones only, minus some. The repertoire shows 100,000 to 150,000 clones; the top ten hold 1.5% to 2%. The specimen was PBMCs. The receptors shown here come from a woman in her thirties or forties in good health and CMV-seropositive. Both conserved end residues are part of each CDR3. A D gene is named only where the DNA matches it firmly. Rows may omit the clone size; those that give it use once, few, many or a size class.

clone_size,d_call,j_call,v_call,cdr3_nt,cdr3_aa
NA,TRBD1,TRBJ2-7,TRBV5-1,TGCGCCAGCAGCCCCGGACAGGTCTCCTACGAGCAGTACTTC,CASSPGQVSYEQYF
NA,NA,TRBJ1-1,TRBV7-8,TGTGCCAGCAGCTTTCCGGTGAACACTGAAGCTTTCTTT,CASSFPVNTEAFF
NA,NA,TRBJ2-3,TRBV30,TGTGCCTGGAGTATAACTAACACAGATACGCAGTATTTT,CAWSITNTDTQYF
NA,NA,TRBJ1-5,TRBV23-1,TGCGCCAGCAGGAACAGTTACTCTGGTCCGAGCAATCAGCCCCAGCATTTT,CASRNSYSGPSNQPQHF
NA,TRBD1,TRBJ1-2,TRBV2,TGTGCCAGCAGTGAATTGGGGGACAGCATCTATGGCTACACCTTC,CASSELGDSIYGYTF
NA,NA,TRBJ2-3,TRBV7-3,TGTGCCAGCAGCAGGGACAAGCCTAGCACAGATACGCAGTATTTT,CASSRDKPSTDTQYF
NA,NA,TRBJ2-3,TRBV19,TGTGCCAGTACCAGACAGGGACTTAACACAGATACGCAGTATTTT,CASTRQGLNTDTQYF
NA,NA,TRBJ1-3,TRBV28,TGTGCCAGCAGTTTAGGGTCGGCGGGACTAAATTGGGGCACCATATATTTT,CASSLGSAGLNWGTIYF
NA,TRBD1,TRBJ1-6,TRBV28,TGTGCCAGCAGTACCCTGGGACAGGCCGGATATAATTCACCCCTCCACTTT,CASSTLGQAGYNSPLHF
NA,TRBD2,TRBJ2-1,TRBV4-1,TGCGCCAGCAGCCTACAGACTAGCGGGGTGAATGAGCAGTTCTTC,CASSLQTSGVNEQFF
NA,TRBD2,TRBJ2-1,TRBV9,TGTGCCAGCAGCGTAGATCCGGGGAGGGGCCCCAACAATGAGCAGTTCTTC,CASSVDPGRGPNNEQFF
NA,NA,TRBJ2-2,TRBV5-6,TGTGCCAGCACCTGGAGCGGCGGGGAGCTGTTTTTT,CASTWSGGELFF
NA,TRBD1,TRBJ1-2,TRBV6-6,TGTGCCAGCAGTTTCAGACAGGGGAACTATGGCTACACCTTC,CASSFRQGNYGYTF
NA,NA,TRBJ2-7,TRBV28,TGTGCCACCCGGACAGCTTCCTACGAGCAGTACTTC,CATRTASYEQYF
NA,TRBD1,TRBJ1-4,TRBV30,TGTGCCTTACAGGGGGCTAGGGCTAATGAAAAACTGTTTTTT,CALQGARANEKLFF
NA,NA,TRBJ1-1,TRBV5-1,TGCGCCAGCAGCTTGGAAGCGAACACTGAAGCTTTCTTT,CASSLEANTEAFF
NA,TRBD2,TRBJ2-5,TRBV25-1,TGTGCCAGCAGCACTTCCCGGGGCTCGGGAGGGGGAGAGACCCAGTACTTC,CASSTSRGSGGGETQYF
NA,NA,TRBJ2-2,TRBV4-3,TGCGCCAGCAGCCGGATAGCTGAGGGCGTCAACACCGGGGAGCTGTTTTTT,CASSRIAEGVNTGELFF
NA,NA,TRBJ2-1,TRBV2,TGTGCCAGCAGTTTTACTAGGGCTAACAATGAGCAGTTCTTC,CASSFTRANNEQFF
NA,NA,TRBJ2-7,TRBV6-1,TGTGCCAGCAGGTACAGGGGAGGCCCTCTCGAGCAGTACTTC,CASRYRGGPLEQYF
NA,NA,TRBJ1-5,TRBV5-4,TGTGCCAGCAGCATGCCGGGGTTGCCCCAGCATTTT,CASSMPGLPQHF
NA,TRBD2,TRBJ2-1,TRBV10-3,TGTGCCATCAGTCAGATGGGCGGGAGGGCCTCGGGGGAGCAGTTCTTC,CAISQMGGRASGEQFF
NA,TRBD1,TRBJ2-7,TRBV2,TGTGCCAGCAGTGGGCCCACGGGACAGGGCCTTTCCTACGAGCAGTACTTC,CASSGPTGQGLSYEQYF
NA,TRBD1,TRBJ1-1,TRBV7-9,TGTGCCAGCCGGCATCAGGGGGCGGTTGAAGCTTTCTTT,CASRHQGAVEAFF
medium-sized,TRBD1,TRBJ2-7,TRBV4-3,TGCGCCAGCAGGGAGGGACAGGGGGACGAGCAGTACTTC,CASREGQGDEQYF
NA,TRBD1,TRBJ1-3,TRBV30,TGTGCCTGGACAGGGGGTGGAAACACCATATATTTT,CAWTGGGNTIYF
NA,NA,TRBJ2-3,TRBV5-4,TGTGCCAGCAGCTGGGGAGGACTAACCCACAACACAGATACGCAGTATTTT,CASSWGGLTHNTDTQYF
NA,TRBD1,TRBJ2-2,TRBV7-2,TGTGCCAGCAGCTTGAGGGGACAGGGACGCTCCGGGGAGCTGTTTTTT,CASSLRGQGRSGELFF
NA,NA,TRBJ2-1,TRBV11-1,TGTGCCAGCAGCTTAGAATGGGGGGAATACCTCGAGCAGTTCTTC,CASSLEWGEYLEQFF
NA,NA,TRBJ2-7,TRBV7-2,TGTGCCAGCAGCTTAGTAGTAGCCTACGAGCAGTACTTC,CASSLVVAYEQYF
NA,TRBD2,TRBJ2-7,TRBV5-6,TGTGCCAGCAGCTTGGCCGTCGGGACTAGAGCATACAAGCAGTACTTC,CASSLAVGTRAYKQYF
NA,NA,TRBJ1-1,TRBV11-2,TGTGCCAGCAGCTTAGACCTCTCGGGAAACACTGAAGCTTTCTTT,CASSLDLSGNTEAFF
NA,TRBD1,TRBJ1-6,TRBV5-1,TGCGCCGGCAGCTTGGGACAGAGCTCCTATAATTCACCCCTCCACTTT,CAGSLGQSSYNSPLHF
NA,NA,TRBJ1-1,TRBV6-5,TGTGCCAGCAGTCTTGCGGGCACTGAAGCTTTCTTT,CASSLAGTEAFF
NA,TRBD2,TRBJ2-7,TRBV29-1,TGCAGCGTAGGAATGAGCGGGAGGGCGTACGAGCAGTACTTC,CSVGMSGRAYEQYF
NA,NA,TRBJ2-7,TRBV5-6,TGTGCCAGCACGAAAGGACAGTCCTACGAGCAGTACTTC,CASTKGQSYEQYF
NA,NA,TRBJ1-5,TRBV15,TGTGCCACCAGTCGGGGGGTTAGCAATCAGCCCCAGCATTTT,CATSRGVSNQPQHF
NA,TRBD2,TRBJ2-4,TRBV7-3,TGTGCCAGCAGCCCGGCGGGGGGATGGGGAAACATTCAGTACTTC,CASSPAGGWGNIQYF
NA,NA,TRBJ2-1,TRBV27,TGTGCCAGCAGTTTAGGCGGGGCCTACAATGAGCAGTTCTTC,CASSLGGAYNEQFF
NA,NA,TRBJ1-5,TRBV19,TGTGCCAGTAGTATAAGGTCCAGGGATCAGCCCCAGCATTTT,CASSIRSRDQPQHF
NA,NA,TRBJ2-1,TRBV6-1,TGTGCCAGCAGTGAACTAAGTGAGCAGTTCTTC,CASSELSEQFF
NA,TRBD2,TRBJ2-5,TRBV15,TGTGCCACCAGCAGAGATCATGCGGGAGTGGGAGGAGAGACCCAGTACTTC,CATSRDHAGVGGETQYF
NA,NA,TRBJ2-7,TRBV4-1,TGCGCCAGCAGCCAACCTTCCTACGAGCAGTACTTC,CASSQPSYEQYF
NA,TRBD1,TRBJ2-1,TRBV29-1,TGCAGCGTTCGCCCCCGGGACAGGGTGCATGAGCAGTTCTTC,CSVRPRDRVHEQFF
NA,NA,TRBJ2-7,TRBV9,TGTGCCAGCAGCGTAGCTCCGGGGTGGGGATACGAGCAGTACTTC,CASSVAPGWGYEQYF
NA,NA,TRBJ1-2,TRBV6-5,TGTGCCAGCACCATAGATAGGGAGAATGGCTACACCTTC,CASTIDRENGYTF
NA,NA,TRBJ1-2,TRBV5-6,TGTGCCAGCAGCTTTGTCAGGGACTATGGCTACACCTTC,CASSFVRDYGYTF
NA,NA,TRBJ2-1,TRBV19,TGTGCCAGTATCGGTACGGGGTACAATGAGCAGTTCTTC,CASIGTGYNEQFF
NA,TRBD2,TRBJ2-1,TRBV7-2,TGTGCCAGCAGCCGCGGACTAGCGGGAGGGACTGAGCAGTTCTTC,CASSRGLAGGTEQFF
NA,NA,TRBJ1-1,TRBV5-1,TGCGCCAGCAGCTTTAAGGGACAGAACACTGAAGCTTTCTTT,CASSFKGQNTEAFF
NA,NA,TRBJ1-1,TRBV6-1,TGTGCCAGCACCATCAGGGAAACTTCTACTGAAGCTTTCTTT,CASTIRETSTEAFF
NA,TRBD2,TRBJ2-3,TRBV19,TGTGCCAGTAGTACAGGACTAGCGGGAGTTACAGATACGCAGTATTTT,CASSTGLAGVTDTQYF
NA,NA,TRBJ2-5,TRBV6-5,TGTGCCAGCAGTTCCCTAGACAGCCAAGAGACCCAGTACTTC,CASSSLDSQETQYF
NA,NA,TRBJ2-7,TRBV10-3,TGTGCCATCAGTGAGTCGACTCTCCCCTCCAAATTCACCTACGAGCAGTACTTC,CAISESTLPSKFTYEQYF
NA,TRBD1,TRBJ2-3,TRBV19,TGTGCCAGTAGCCGACAGGGATTGACAGATACGCAGTATTTT,CASSRQGLTDTQYF
NA,NA,TRBJ2-2,TRBV18,TGTGCCAGCTCAGCCAGGGCGAACACCGGGGAGCTGTTTTTT,CASSARANTGELFF
NA,NA,TRBJ2-7,TRBV7-9,TGTGCCAGCAGCCCCTGGGGCCGGTCCTACGAGCAGTACTTC,CASSPWGRSYEQYF